This T cell receptor beta chain was sequenced in a study of blood T cell repertoires in COVID-19. Assignments of participants to cohorts depended upon their own reported clinical history. Each recovered donor of Cohort 3 presented with two negative PCRs, clearance, or symptom resolution. CDR1 and CDR2 (germline): SGHKS, YYEKEE (reference sequence). The CDR3 is 15 residues long. J gave up 2 bases and V 2 bases, and 4 bases lay outside the gene matches. Per the original data handling: Reference gene primer amplification yielded estimated nucleated cell counts. Assay: immunoSEQ multiplex PCR; the TCRdb copy retains only in-frame clones and omits some. V and J calls and clone size are those listed in that table; D and trimming were worked out from the DNA. Here the sample spans about 220,000 clones, over 65% being singletons.

Sequences were obtained from PBMCs or T cells enriched from blood (not recorded which). This rearrangement joins TRBV5-5 to TRBJ2-3; the match to TRBD2 covers 8 bases. The TCR was taken from an older woman who had recovered from COVID-19. This CDR3 is CASSLAGVDTDTQYF. The DNA of the CDR3 is TGTGCCAGCAGCTTAGCGGGAGTCGACACAGATACGCAGTATTTT.